This TCR beta chain is drawn from a study of blood T cell repertoires in COVID-19. Germline-derived CDR1 and CDR2 are MNHEY and SVGAGI. The CDR3 extends over 15 amino acids. The V end lost 2 bases, the J end lost 0 bases, and 7 bases lay between the germline ends. Repertoires were generated with immunoSEQ multiplex PCR, while TCRdb's copy carries only in-frame clones and drops some. Of 160,000 or so clones in the sample, around four fifths were seen once. The sequenced sample consisted of peripheral blood. J is TRBJ1-4 and V is TRBV6-5; D is perhaps TRBD1 (5 bases). The sequence was obtained from a woman at least 80 years old with acute or convalescent COVID-19. The CDR3 nucleotides read TGTGCCAGCAGTTACGGGACTGCAACTAATGAAAAACTGTTTTTT. Its translation is CASSYGTATNEKLFF.